This is a list of T cell receptor beta chains from one sample in a study of radiation and T cells in renal cell carcinoma. TCRdb keeps only in-frame clones here, not all; method: immunoSEQ multiplex PCR. The data contain 95,000 to 150,000 clones, roughly four fifths of them singletons. Sample: blood, taken from a patient whose treatment included radiotherapy and nephrectomy. The source of these receptors is a man aged 50 to 60 with renal cell carcinoma. The CDR3 runs from the conserved cysteine through the conserved F or W. The order of the fields is D gene, CDR3 length, J gene, clone size, V gene, CDR3 DNA, CDR3 protein. D genes are given only for firm matches. Where a row states a size, it is once, few, many or the class of an expanded clone; other rows omit it.

D gene: .
CDR3 length: 11
J gene: TRBJ2-1
clone size: .
V gene: TRBV20-1
CDR3 DNA: TGCAGTGCTCCCTATCTGAATGAGCAGTTCTTC
CDR3 protein: CSAPYLNEQFF

D gene: TRBD2
CDR3 length: 15
J gene: TRBJ2-7
clone size: many
V gene: TRBV5-1
CDR3 DNA: TGCGCCAGCAGCTTGGAGGCGGGAGGGAGGTACGAGCAGTACTTC
CDR3 protein: CASSLEAGGRYEQYF

D gene: TRBD1
CDR3 length: 14
J gene: TRBJ1-3
clone size: .
V gene: TRBV9
CDR3 DNA: TGTGCCAGCAGCGTGACAGGGCCTGGAAACACCATATATTTT
CDR3 protein: CASSVTGPGNTIYF

D gene: TRBD1
CDR3 length: 16
J gene: TRBJ1-3
clone size: once
V gene: TRBV18
CDR3 DNA: TGTGCCAGCTCACAATCGGGACAGGGGTCCGGAAACACCATATATTTT
CDR3 protein: CASSQSGQGSGNTIYF

D gene: TRBD2
CDR3 length: 15
J gene: TRBJ2-3
clone size: once
V gene: TRBV5-1
CDR3 DNA: TGCGCCAGCAGCTTGAGAGCGGGAGGATCAGATACGCAGTATTTT
CDR3 protein: CASSLRAGGSDTQYF

D gene: .
CDR3 length: 15
J gene: TRBJ2-1
clone size: medium-sized
V gene: TRBV6-5
CDR3 DNA: TGTGCCAGCAGTTACGAGGGAGGCTCCTACAATGAGCAGTTCTTC
CDR3 protein: CASSYEGGSYNEQFF

D gene: .
CDR3 length: 15
J gene: TRBJ2-3
clone size: .
V gene: TRBV6-6
CDR3 DNA: TGTGCCAGCAGAAACCGGGGCGACGGCACAGATACGCAGTATTTT
CDR3 protein: CASRNRGDGTDTQYF

D gene: .
CDR3 length: 11
J gene: TRBJ2-7
clone size: .
V gene: TRBV20-1
CDR3 DNA: TGCAGTGCTAGAGATTCGGGGGAGCAGTACTTC
CDR3 protein: CSARDSGEQYF

D gene: .
CDR3 length: 15
J gene: TRBJ2-2
clone size: .
V gene: TRBV5-1
CDR3 DNA: TGCGCCAGCAGCTTGAGGGACATGAACACCGGGGAGCTGTTTTTT
CDR3 protein: CASSLRDMNTGELFF

D gene: .
CDR3 length: 16
J gene: TRBJ2-2
clone size: .
V gene: TRBV7-2
CDR3 DNA: TGTGCCAGCAGCCTTTCAGGGCGCGCGAACACCGGGGAGCTGTTTTTT
CDR3 protein: CASSLSGRANTGELFF

D gene: TRBD1
CDR3 length: 13
J gene: TRBJ1-4
clone size: .
V gene: TRBV29-1
CDR3 DNA: TGCAGCGTGCGGACAGGGGGTAATGAAAAACTGTTTTTT
CDR3 protein: CSVRTGGNEKLFF

D gene: TRBD2
CDR3 length: 17
J gene: TRBJ2-7
clone size: .
V gene: TRBV18
CDR3 DNA: TGTGCCAGCTCACCTTATCTAGCGGCGGGAGGCACCTACGAGCAGTACTTC
CDR3 protein: CASSPYLAAGGTYEQYF

D gene: .
CDR3 length: 15
J gene: TRBJ1-2
clone size: .
V gene: TRBV29-1
CDR3 DNA: TGCAGCGTTGATAATTCCGAGGCGTATAACTATGGCTACACCTTC
CDR3 protein: CSVDNSEAYNYGYTF

D gene: .
CDR3 length: 12
J gene: TRBJ1-4
clone size: .
V gene: TRBV7-2
CDR3 DNA: TGTGCCAGCAGCTTAGATAGGGGAAAACTGTTTTTT
CDR3 protein: CASSLDRGKLFF

D gene: .
CDR3 length: 14
J gene: TRBJ2-1
clone size: .
V gene: TRBV7-9
CDR3 DNA: TGTGCCAGCAGCTTAAGTACAGACTGGGATGAGCAGTTCTTC
CDR3 protein: CASSLSTDWDEQFF

D gene: .
CDR3 length: 16
J gene: TRBJ1-4
clone size: .
V gene: TRBV13
CDR3 DNA: TGTGCCAGCAGCTTGGGGGCGGTGGCAACTAATGAAAAACTGTTTTTT
CDR3 protein: CASSLGAVATNEKLFF

D gene: TRBD2
CDR3 length: 16
J gene: TRBJ2-7
clone size: .
V gene: TRBV30
CDR3 DNA: TGTGCCTGGAGTGCAGGGACTAGCGGGAGGACTATCGAGCAGTACTTC
CDR3 protein: CAWSAGTSGRTIEQYF

D gene: .
CDR3 length: 11
J gene: TRBJ2-1
clone size: .
V gene: TRBV20-1
CDR3 DNA: TGCAGTGCTAAAAGTATCAATGAGCAGTTCTTC
CDR3 protein: CSAKSINEQFF

D gene: .
CDR3 length: 14
J gene: TRBJ2-1
clone size: .
V gene: TRBV14
CDR3 DNA: TGTGCCAGCAGCCAAGATAGAAGGTACAATGAGCAGTTCTTC
CDR3 protein: CASSQDRRYNEQFF

D gene: .
CDR3 length: 14
J gene: TRBJ2-5
clone size: .
V gene: TRBV2
CDR3 DNA: TGTGCCAGCAGTGGGAGTAGCTCTCAAGAGACCCAGTACTTC
CDR3 protein: CASSGSSSQETQYF

D gene: .
CDR3 length: 13
J gene: TRBJ2-5
clone size: .
V gene: TRBV5-1
CDR3 DNA: TGCGCCAGCAGCTTGTGGGAAACGCAGACCCAGTACTTC
CDR3 protein: CASSLWETQTQYF

D gene: TRBD1
CDR3 length: 13
J gene: TRBJ1-2
clone size: .
V gene: TRBV19
CDR3 DNA: TGTGCCAGTAGTACGAGGGACAGGGGGGTCTACACCTTC
CDR3 protein: CASSTRDRGVYTF

D gene: .
CDR3 length: 17
J gene: TRBJ1-4
clone size: .
V gene: TRBV4-1
CDR3 DNA: TGCGCCAGCAGCCAAGATCGAACGACAGTCCTCGATGAAAAACTGTTTTTT
CDR3 protein: CASSQDRTTVLDEKLFF

D gene: .
CDR3 length: 14
J gene: TRBJ2-5
clone size: few
V gene: TRBV5-1
CDR3 DNA: TGCGCCAGCAGCTTGGGGCCGGCCCAAGAGACCCAGTACTTC
CDR3 protein: CASSLGPAQETQYF

D gene: .
CDR3 length: 14
J gene: TRBJ1-6
clone size: .
V gene: TRBV27
CDR3 DNA: TGTGCCAGTGCGTCCAGGGGAGGCGAATCACCCCTCCACTTT
CDR3 protein: CASASRGGESPLHF

D gene: .
CDR3 length: 14
J gene: TRBJ2-5
clone size: .
V gene: TRBV6-5
CDR3 DNA: TGTGCCAGCAGCCGCCTATACGGCGGTGAGACCCAGTACTTC
CDR3 protein: CASSRLYGGETQYF

D gene: TRBD2
CDR3 length: 17
J gene: TRBJ2-3
clone size: .
V gene: TRBV4-2
CDR3 DNA: TGTGCCAGCAGCCACCAAAGCGGGGGGGCCTTCACAGATACGCAGTATTTT
CDR3 protein: CASSHQSGGAFTDTQYF

D gene: .
CDR3 length: 14
J gene: TRBJ1-1
clone size: many
V gene: TRBV6-5
CDR3 DNA: TGTGCCAGCAGCTTGATAGGGATTGGGGCTGAAGCTTTCTTT
CDR3 protein: CASSLIGIGAEAFF

D gene: .
CDR3 length: 15
J gene: TRBJ2-7
clone size: .
V gene: TRBV7-2
CDR3 DNA: TGTGCCAGCAGCGCCTTTCAGGGCGGGTGGAACGAGCAGTACTTC
CDR3 protein: CASSAFQGGWNEQYF

D gene: .
CDR3 length: 15
J gene: TRBJ1-3
clone size: .
V gene: TRBV6-5
CDR3 DNA: TGTGCCAGCAGTTCCTCGTCGTGGTCTGGAAACACCATATATTTT
CDR3 protein: CASSSSSWSGNTIYF

D gene: .
CDR3 length: 12
J gene: TRBJ1-1
clone size: .
V gene: TRBV10-2
CDR3 DNA: TGCGCCAGCAGGGTAGGAGACGGTGAAGCTTTCTTT
CDR3 protein: CASRVGDGEAFF

D gene: .
CDR3 length: 13
J gene: TRBJ2-2
clone size: .
V gene: TRBV7-2
CDR3 DNA: TGTGCCAGCAGTATTTCGAACACCGGGGAGCTGTTTTTT
CDR3 protein: CASSISNTGELFF

D gene: .
CDR3 length: 15
J gene: TRBJ1-1
clone size: .
V gene: TRBV2
CDR3 DNA: TGTGCCAGCACCACACGGGCAGGGAATAGCGTTGAAGCTTTCTTT
CDR3 protein: CASTTRAGNSVEAFF

D gene: TRBD1
CDR3 length: 14
J gene: TRBJ2-7
clone size: .
V gene: TRBV6-5
CDR3 DNA: TGTGCCAGCAGAGCCGGACAGGGTTTTTACGAGCAGTACTTC
CDR3 protein: CASRAGQGFYEQYF

D gene: TRBD1
CDR3 length: 14
J gene: TRBJ1-4
clone size: .
V gene: TRBV6-4
CDR3 DNA: TGTGCCAGCAGTGTCCGGGACAGGGATGAAAAACTGTTTTTT
CDR3 protein: CASSVRDRDEKLFF

D gene: .
CDR3 length: 14
J gene: TRBJ2-3
clone size: .
V gene: TRBV5-4
CDR3 DNA: TGTGCCAGCAGCTTGGTTGGCGGGGCAGATACGCAGTATTTT
CDR3 protein: CASSLVGGADTQYF

D gene: .
CDR3 length: 16
J gene: TRBJ2-1
clone size: .
V gene: TRBV6-1
CDR3 DNA: TGTGCCAGCAGTGAGAGTGCTTCGGGTAGTGGGAATGAGCAGTTCTTC
CDR3 protein: CASSESASGSGNEQFF

D gene: .
CDR3 length: 11
J gene: TRBJ2-7
clone size: .
V gene: TRBV5-5
CDR3 DNA: TGTGCCAGCAGGCTCGGCCACGAGCAGTACTTC
CDR3 protein: CASRLGHEQYF

D gene: .
CDR3 length: 16
J gene: TRBJ1-4
clone size: few
V gene: TRBV4-3
CDR3 DNA: TGCGCCAGCACCCCTTACAGAGACAGCAATGGTGAAAAACTGTTTTTT
CDR3 protein: CASTPYRDSNGEKLFF

D gene: TRBD2
CDR3 length: 14
J gene: TRBJ2-7
clone size: .
V gene: TRBV28
CDR3 DNA: TGTGCCAGCAGCCCATTGACGGGGGGCTACGAGCAGTACTTC
CDR3 protein: CASSPLTGGYEQYF

D gene: .
CDR3 length: 14
J gene: TRBJ1-6
clone size: .
V gene: TRBV30
CDR3 DNA: TGTGCCTGGAGTGTTGGGGGGCTAGGTTCACCCCTCCACTTT
CDR3 protein: CAWSVGGLGSPLHF

D gene: .
CDR3 length: 14
J gene: TRBJ2-3
clone size: .
V gene: TRBV5-4
CDR3 DNA: TGTGCCAGCAGCCTCCCAGTCGACACAGATACGCAGTATTTT
CDR3 protein: CASSLPVDTDTQYF

D gene: .
CDR3 length: 15
J gene: TRBJ1-1
clone size: .
V gene: TRBV6-1
CDR3 DNA: TGTGCCAGCAGTGCCAGCAGAGGCCGGGAGCGGGGAGCTTTCTTT
CDR3 protein: CASSASRGRERGAFF

D gene: TRBD1
CDR3 length: 17
J gene: TRBJ2-2
clone size: once
V gene: TRBV9
CDR3 DNA: TGTGCCAGCAGCCGAAACAGGGGTTCGGCAAACACCGGGGAGCTGTTTTTT
CDR3 protein: CASSRNRGSANTGELFF

D gene: .
CDR3 length: 13
J gene: TRBJ2-7
clone size: .
V gene: TRBV5-8
CDR3 DNA: TGTGCCAGCAGCCGAGGGATGTCCTACGAGCAGTACTTC
CDR3 protein: CASSRGMSYEQYF

D gene: .
CDR3 length: 14
J gene: TRBJ2-2
clone size: .
V gene: TRBV25-1
CDR3 DNA: TGTGCCAGCAGTGATGACTCTATTCCCGGGGAGCTGTTTTTT
CDR3 protein: CASSDDSIPGELFF

D gene: .
CDR3 length: 14
J gene: TRBJ1-3
clone size: .
V gene: TRBV7-2
CDR3 DNA: TGTGCCAGCAGCTTACTCGGATTCGGAAACACCATATATTTT
CDR3 protein: CASSLLGFGNTIYF

D gene: TRBD1
CDR3 length: 16
J gene: TRBJ1-5
clone size: .
V gene: TRBV19
CDR3 DNA: TGTGCCAGTAGTACCCAAGGACAGGGTTTAAATCAGCCCCAGCATTTT
CDR3 protein: CASSTQGQGLNQPQHF

D gene: .
CDR3 length: 20
J gene: TRBJ2-7
clone size: .
V gene: TRBV6-1
CDR3 DNA: TGTGCCAGCAGTGAAGGCCGGGGGTCCCCTCGTTACGGCGCCTCCTACGAGCAGTACTTC
CDR3 protein: CASSEGRGSPRYGASYEQYF

D gene: .
CDR3 length: 15
J gene: TRBJ2-7
clone size: few
V gene: TRBV4-2
CDR3 DNA: TGTGCCAGCAGCCAAGCTGAGAATTTTCGTAACGAGCAGTACTTC
CDR3 protein: CASSQAENFRNEQYF

D gene: TRBD2
CDR3 length: 17
J gene: TRBJ2-2
clone size: .
V gene: TRBV11-2
CDR3 DNA: TGTGCCAGCAGCCTCCTAGCGGGAGGAGGTCGGACCGGGGAGCTGTTTTTT
CDR3 protein: CASSLLAGGGRTGELFF

D gene: .
CDR3 length: 13
J gene: TRBJ1-5
clone size: .
V gene: TRBV4-1
CDR3 DNA: TGCGCCAGCAGCCAAGATCGGCCACAGCCCCAGCATTTT
CDR3 protein: CASSQDRPQPQHF

D gene: TRBD1
CDR3 length: 13
J gene: TRBJ1-4
clone size: .
V gene: TRBV19
CDR3 DNA: TGTGCCAGTAGCTCGACAGGGGGTGAAAAACTGTTTTTT
CDR3 protein: CASSSTGGEKLFF

D gene: .
CDR3 length: 16
J gene: TRBJ2-1
clone size: .
V gene: TRBV7-9
CDR3 DNA: TGTGCCAGCAGCTTAGTAGGGAAGAGCTCCTACAATGAGCAGTTCTTC
CDR3 protein: CASSLVGKSSYNEQFF

D gene: .
CDR3 length: 15
J gene: TRBJ2-1
clone size: once
V gene: TRBV5-1
CDR3 DNA: TGCGCCAGCAGCTTGGAGTGGAGGGGGGTCAATGAGCAGTTCTTC
CDR3 protein: CASSLEWRGVNEQFF